This T cell receptor (beta chain) was sequenced for a study of early T cells in non-severe SARS-CoV-2 infection. The CDR3 runs 17 residues. Per the germline V gene, CDR1 is SGHVS and CDR2 is FNYEAQ. V was pared by 1 base and J by 4 bases, with 16 bases between. Attachment of unique molecular identifiers was made to individual cDNA molecules. TCRdb ran MiXCR on the 5' RACE reads and lists one entry per CDR3 protein. Of about 49,000 distinct CDR3 sequences in the sample, around 4.6% were seen once. This clonotype was observed at least ten times. This clonotype was obtained from an adult who was a healthcare worker with PCR-confirmed SARS-CoV-2 infection or an uninfected control (not recorded which). The sample taken for sequencing was whole blood. The chain uses TRBV7-6 and TRBJ2-2; D may be TRBD1 or TRBD2 (5 bases each). CDR3 amino acids: CASSLGPSGTGTGELFF. DNA of the CDR3: TGTGCCAGCAGCTTAGGGCCCTCAGGGACGGGCACCGGGGAGCTGTTTTTT.